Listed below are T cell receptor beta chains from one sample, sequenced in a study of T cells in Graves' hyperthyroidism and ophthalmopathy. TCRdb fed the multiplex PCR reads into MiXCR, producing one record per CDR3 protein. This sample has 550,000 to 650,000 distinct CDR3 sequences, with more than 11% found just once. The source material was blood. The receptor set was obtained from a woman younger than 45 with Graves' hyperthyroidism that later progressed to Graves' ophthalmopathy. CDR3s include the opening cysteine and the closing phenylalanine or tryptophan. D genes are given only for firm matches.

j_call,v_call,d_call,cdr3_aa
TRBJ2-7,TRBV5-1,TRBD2,CASSLATSGLLSSYEQYF
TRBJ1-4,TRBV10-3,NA,CAISESSWGQLFF
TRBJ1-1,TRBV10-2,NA,CASKMDRNTEAFF
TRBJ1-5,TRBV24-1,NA,CATSDSGYQPQHF
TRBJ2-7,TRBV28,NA,CASSFSLIRTAILYEQYF
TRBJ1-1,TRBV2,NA,CASRALETEAFF
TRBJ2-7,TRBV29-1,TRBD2,CSVEDRREDSYEQYF
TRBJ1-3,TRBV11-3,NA,CASSYLTGSGNTIYF
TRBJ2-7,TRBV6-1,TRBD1,CASSRDRGSSYEQYF
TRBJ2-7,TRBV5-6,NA,CASSYGGRLTVYEQYF
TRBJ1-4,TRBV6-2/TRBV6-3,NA,CASSYGDRSQEKLFF
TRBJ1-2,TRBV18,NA,CASSPSGISGYTF
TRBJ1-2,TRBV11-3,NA,CASSLRGGQVLRNYGYTF
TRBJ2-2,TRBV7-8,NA,CASSLAPLLRENTGELFF
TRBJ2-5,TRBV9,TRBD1,CASSVEMGQPQETQYF
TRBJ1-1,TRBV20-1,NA,CSARASLPGRGGTEAFF
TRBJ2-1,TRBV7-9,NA,CASKSGVITYNEQFF
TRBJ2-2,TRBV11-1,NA,CASSLGGATGELFF
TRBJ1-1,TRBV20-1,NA,CSAPLGGTEAFF
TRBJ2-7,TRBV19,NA,CASSIPKEPYEQYF
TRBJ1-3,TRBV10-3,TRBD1,CAISEGQGVTIYF
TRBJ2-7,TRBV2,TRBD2,CASSGGRAGEQYF
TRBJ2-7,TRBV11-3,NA,CASSPRGILYEQYF
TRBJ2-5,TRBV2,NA,CASNLVETQYF
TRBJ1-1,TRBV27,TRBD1,CASALYGQGLGNTEAFF
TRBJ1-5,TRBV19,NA,CASSPGTRQPQHF
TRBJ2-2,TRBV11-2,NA,CASGQWFENTGELFF
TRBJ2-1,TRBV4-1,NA,CASSPGPHTEQFF
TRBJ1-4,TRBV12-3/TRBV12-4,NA,CASSPDLQLDNEKLFF
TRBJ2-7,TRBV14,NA,CASSQVEYEQYF
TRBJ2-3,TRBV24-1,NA,CATSDAGTRGSTDTQYF
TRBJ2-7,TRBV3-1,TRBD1,CASSDHQRTGGYEQYF
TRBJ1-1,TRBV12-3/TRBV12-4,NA,CASSLAGLVTEAFF
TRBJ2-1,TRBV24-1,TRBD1,CATSNSGQVNEQFF
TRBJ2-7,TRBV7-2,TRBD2,CASSRTSYEQYF
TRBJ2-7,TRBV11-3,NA,CASSLSGAASYEQYF
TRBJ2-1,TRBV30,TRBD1,CAWSVQGSYNEQFF
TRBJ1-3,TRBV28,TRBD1,CASGEDRGGNTIYF
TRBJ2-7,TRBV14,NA,CASSLLTGTIYEQYF
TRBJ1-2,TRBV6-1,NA,CASGLILGSGYTF
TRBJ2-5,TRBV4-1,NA,CASSQEIRSWVETQYF
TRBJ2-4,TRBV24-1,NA,CATSRGQGGKNIQYF
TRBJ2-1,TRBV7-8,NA,CASSLALDSNEQFF
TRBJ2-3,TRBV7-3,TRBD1,CASSRHPWGTGGKTDTQYF
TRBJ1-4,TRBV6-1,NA,CASSQRSGSGNEKLFF
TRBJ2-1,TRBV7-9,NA,CASPLAENYNEQFF
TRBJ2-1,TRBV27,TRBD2,CASSLYGLAGLSYNEQFF
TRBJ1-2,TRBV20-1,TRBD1,CSARDHQTGDYGYTF
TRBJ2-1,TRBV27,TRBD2,CASSLILAEYNEQFF
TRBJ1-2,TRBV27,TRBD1,CASSLIAGTGAYGYTF
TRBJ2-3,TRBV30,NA,CAWSRDTDTQYF
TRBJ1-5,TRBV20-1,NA,CSARAGNSNQPQHF
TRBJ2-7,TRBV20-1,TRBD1,CSASPGQRSSYEQYF
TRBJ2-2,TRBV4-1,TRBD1,CASSQEPGGVTGELFF
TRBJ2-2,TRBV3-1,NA,CASSRVTGELFF
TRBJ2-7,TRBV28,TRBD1,CASSSGTGEDGQYF
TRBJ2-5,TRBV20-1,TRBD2,CSATGLGETQYF